This is a list of T cell receptor beta chains from one sample in a study of shared clonotypes between healthy human individuals. Libraries were prepared by immunoSEQ multiplex PCR; TCRdb keeps only in-frame clonotypes and omits some of them. The repertoire includes 450,000 to 500,000 clones, around 73% of them detected once, and around 11% sits in the top ten. Sequencing was carried out using PBMCs. The source of these receptors is a woman aged 40 to 55 in good health. Some clones in this sample may be carry-over from other donors' samples. The CDR3 runs from the conserved cysteine through the conserved F or W. The order of the fields is D gene, clone size, J gene, V gene, CDR3 DNA, CDR3 protein. A D gene is named only where the DNA matches it firmly. The size entry is marked missing in some rows and otherwise reads once, few, many or a size class.

. once TRBJ1-4 TRBV11-2 TGTGCCAGCAGCGCCCAGGGAGGACATGAAAAACTGTTTTTT CASSAQGGHEKLFF
. once TRBJ2-7 TRBV9 TGTGCCAGCAGCCAAGGGCAGGGTTGGGGCGAGCAGTACTTC CASSQGQGWGEQYF
. . TRBJ2-1 TRBV9 TGTGCCAGCATCGGGGAGGGGGCGAGTGAGCAGTTCTTC CASIGEGASEQFF
TRBD1 . TRBJ1-5 TRBV29-1 TGCAGCGTTGTTGACAGGGTGAGTCAGCCCCAGCATTTT CSVVDRVSQPQHF
. . TRBJ1-2 TRBV4-1 TGCGCCAGCAGCCAAGATTACAGGACCGCCATAGGTGGCTACACCTTC CASSQDYRTAIGGYTF
TRBD1 . TRBJ2-7 TRBV15 TGTGCCACCAGCAGAGGGCCCGGGACAGGACAAACCTACGAGCAGTACTTC CATSRGPGTGQTYEQYF
. . TRBJ2-6 TRBV30 TGTGCCTGGAGTCCCACCAGGTCTGGGGCCAACGTCCTGACTTTC CAWSPTRSGANVLTF
. . TRBJ2-7 TRBV18 TGTGCCAGCTCACCACTGGCGGTACACGAGCAGTACTTC CASSPLAVHEQYF
. . TRBJ1-5 TRBV2 TGTGCCAGCAGTGAAAGGTGGCTCCATCAGCCCCAGCATTTT CASSERWLHQPQHF
TRBD2 . TRBJ2-1 TRBV7-8 TGTGCCAGCAGCTTGGGGGGGGTAGGTGAGCAGTTCTTC CASSLGGVGEQFF
TRBD2 few TRBJ2-7 TRBV19 TGTGCCAGTAGTATAAGACTAGCGGGCTACGAGCAGTACTTC CASSIRLAGYEQYF
TRBD1 . TRBJ2-7 TRBV28 TGTGCCAGCGAGACAGGGGCGCGTGGCGAGCAGTACTTC CASETGARGEQYF
TRBD1 . TRBJ1-2 TRBV10-3 TGTGCCATCAGTGAGTCGGGACAGGGGGGCCACACCTTT CAISESGQGGHTF
TRBD1 . TRBJ2-3 TRBV28 TGTGCCAGCAGACCAGGGGGCGTGGGCACAGATACGCAGTATTTT CASRPGGVGTDTQYF
. . TRBJ1-1 TRBV6-4 TGTGCCAGCAGAAGGAATCTGGGGGGAGACACTGAAGCTTTCTTT CASRRNLGGDTEAFF
. . TRBJ2-7 TRBV6-1 TGTGCCAGCAGTGAAGCGCTTCCCGGGGGCGACTCCTACGAGCAGTACTTC CASSEALPGGDSYEQYF
. . TRBJ1-2 TRBV29-1 TGCAGCGTTGAAATGGCGTCCTCTAACTATGGCTACACCTTC CSVEMASSNYGYTF
. . TRBJ1-1 TRBV10-1 TGCGCCAGCCAACGAGACAGAAACACTGAAGCTTTCTTT CASQRDRNTEAFF